The rows below give T cell receptor beta chains drawn from one sample of a study of T cell responses to AZD1222 COVID-19 vaccine. Clones were read by immunoSEQ multiplex PCR, and TCRdb kept only the in-frame ones, dropping some. The data contain under 200,000 clones, roughly 88% of them singletons. The sequenced sample was peripheral blood, obtained 28 days after the second AZD1222 dose. These receptors originate from an adult who received the AZD1222 COVID-19 vaccine. Each CDR3 is given with its conserved first and last residue. Each record gives: clone size, J gene, D gene, V gene, CDR3 protein, CDR3 DNA. D genes are given only for firm matches. The size entry is marked missing in some rows and otherwise reads once, few, many or a size class.

size: NA
J: TRBJ2-5
D: TRBD2
V: TRBV6-6
CDR3: CASSYSPGGATQYF
DNA: TGTGCCAGCAGTTACTCACCCGGGGGGGCGACCCAGTACTTC

size: NA
J: TRBJ1-2
D: TRBD1
V: TRBV7-8
CDR3: CASSPGQTYGYTF
DNA: TGTGCCAGCAGCCCGGGACAGACCTATGGCTACACCTTC

size: NA
J: TRBJ1-5
D: NA
V: TRBV4-1
CDR3: CASSQDGNQPQHF
DNA: TGCGCCAGCAGCCAAGATGGCAATCAGCCCCAGCATTTT

size: NA
J: TRBJ2-2
D: NA
V: TRBV11-2
CDR3: CASSLGSNRNTGELFF
DNA: TGTGCCAGCAGCTTAGGCTCGAATAGGAACACCGGGGAGCTGTTTTTT

size: once
J: TRBJ1-2
D: NA
V: TRBV6-5
CDR3: CASAARGFGYTF
DNA: TGTGCCAGCGCCGCCCGGGGGTTCGGCTACACCTTC

size: NA
J: TRBJ1-4
D: NA
V: TRBV6-1
CDR3: CASSDHGTPNEKLFF
DNA: TGTGCCAGCAGTGACCACGGGACACCTAATGAAAAACTGTTTTTT

size: NA
J: TRBJ1-2
D: NA
V: TRBV5-4
CDR3: CASSLAGRVGDGYTF
DNA: TGTGCCAGCAGCTTGGCCGGCAGGGTCGGAGATGGCTACACCTTC

size: NA
J: TRBJ2-7
D: TRBD1
V: TRBV5-1
CDR3: CASSLKGASYYEQYF
DNA: TGCGCCAGCAGCTTGAAGGGGGCTTCTTACTACGAGCAGTACTTC

size: NA
J: TRBJ1-5
D: NA
V: TRBV28
CDR3: CASQPGNRAMSQHF
DNA: TGTGCCAGCCAGCCGGGAAACCGGGCCATGTCCCAGCATTTT

size: NA
J: TRBJ2-1
D: NA
V: TRBV7-3
CDR3: CASSPPGSYNEQFF
DNA: TGTGCCAGCAGCCCCCCAGGCTCCTACAATGAGCAGTTCTTC

size: NA
J: TRBJ1-3
D: NA
V: TRBV14
CDR3: CASSSTGSGVTIYF
DNA: TGTGCCAGCAGCTCTACAGGGAGCGGTGTCACCATATATTTT

size: NA
J: TRBJ1-5
D: NA
V: TRBV6-2/TRBV6-3
CDR3: CASSYWPAEYHNQPQHF
DNA: TGTGCCAGCAGTTACTGGCCAGCGGAGTACCACAATCAGCCCCAGCATTTT